This T cell receptor beta chain was profiled in a study of blood T cell repertoires in COVID-19 (dated by TCRdb to between 2020 and 2021). About the study as a whole: Samples from collaborators originated in the United States, Italy and Spain and spanned both the acute and convalescent phases of COVID-19. The material from the prospective study consisted of cDNA or gDNA derived from T cells, B-cell-depleted T cells, or PBMCs. The dataset comprised deeply sampled blood TCRbeta repertoires from subjects exposed to, actively infected with, or recovered from COVID-19. The repertoires were made available in a free public database intended to serve as a resource for research on the immune response to SARS-CoV-2. The samples were drawn from the first 160 participants of the ongoing ImmuneRACE study and from about 1,200 subjects provided by 6 global collaborators. A de-identified subject ID, COVID-19 status, age in years and sex were almost always included in the sample metadata. Where available, HLA class I and class II types were taken from metadata supplied by the sample provider and were not determined by assay-based typing.

Study-level results and caveats: Clinical and demographic metadata were provided uncurated, with the amount varying by source and participant.

V is cut back by 3 bases and J by 6 bases, with 8 bases in the junction unmatched. The CDR3 starts with the cysteine, ends with the phenylalanine, and has 15 residues. CDR3 DNA is the only sequence kept; it has 45 bases, read in frame from the first base. The germline V gene gives CDR1 as SGHRS and CDR2 as YFSETQ. As to this clone: Its antigen specificity is not known. It has no much larger one-base neighbor in the sample; base qualities were not kept.

Each collaborating institution followed its own protocols to collect whole blood in K2EDTA tubes. For TCRbeta analysis, collaborators shipped samples in one of three forms: frozen whole blood, isolated PBMCs, or DNA extracted from either of those sample types. The immunoSEQ Assay, a bias-controlled multiplex PCR, was used to amplify TCRbeta CDR3 regions from genomic DNA. The study's processing was this. The number of nucleated cells in each sample was estimated from the amplification of reference gene primers within the assay. To quantify the absolute abundance of each unique TCRbeta CDR3 rearrangement, sequence reads were collapsed and filtered. Productive Simpson clonality was computed per sample as the square root of Simpson's diversity index over productive rearrangements. Imported from immuneACCESS, the table was reduced by TCRdb to in-frame sequences with V and J called. These copies leave out some clones; in studies compared against another copy, an unresolved V gene accounts for under half, and the cause of the remainder is not known. The DNA was the basis for D and trimming; V, J and clone size are from that table. The sample records about 50,000 clones, approximately 85% of which are singletons. The top ten hold 6.5% of the sample.

The receptor's source is a man in his 60s with acute or convalescent COVID-19. The sample taken for sequencing was peripheral blood. The sequence is built from TRBV5-1 and TRBJ1-1; the central 10 bases match TRBD1. The bases are TGCGCCAGCAGCTACGCCCCTGGACAGGGGGCTGAAGCTTTCTTT. Translated, it gives CASSYAPGQGAEAFF.